These 10 T cell receptor beta chains originate from one sample sequenced in a study of T cell repertoires in cytomegalovirus infection. For these TCRs, the target antigens are not known. TCRdb called the reads again in MiXCR, with one record for every CDR3 protein. The table records about 900,000 distinct CDR3 sequences, around a third of them present only once. Sequenced material: cultured CD8+ T cells from PBMCs, taken from culture after CMV antigen stimulation. The receptors derive from a human donor in good health (CMV status not recorded). Some clones in this sample may be carry-over from other donors' samples.

This clonotype was recorded only once. This rearrangement joins TRBV6-2 or TRBV6-3 to TRBJ2-5; either TRBD1 or TRBD2 may supply D (5 bases each). V lost 6 bases to trimming and J lost 3 bases, with 17 bases between them. Germline V gives CDR1 MNHEY, CDR2 SVGEGT. The CDR3 has 15 amino acids. DNA of the CDR3: TGTGCCAGCAGCCGGGACGCCTCCGGGAAAGAGACCCAGTACTTC. Amino acids: CASSRDASGKETQYF.

The V gene is TRBV7-6, the J gene TRBJ2-3, with D perhaps matching TRBD1 (6 bases). This CDR3 is built from 16 residues. V dropped 7 bases and J dropped 1 base, with 18 bases sitting between them. Germline V gives CDR1 SGHVS, CDR2 FNYEAQ. CDR3 nucleotides: TGTGCCAGCACCTACGAGGGGGTGGAGGGCACAGATACGCAGTATTTT. This codes for CASTYEGVEGTDTQYF.

This clonotype showed up many times. This sequence joins TRBV7-2 and TRBJ1-1; 9 nucleotides align to TRBD1. V gave up 4 bases and J gave up 4 bases; unmatched junction bases: 10. The length of the CDR3 is 16 residues. From germline, CDR1 is SGHTA and CDR2 FQGNSA. The CDR3 region has the DNA TGTGCCAGCAGCTCCCTCTGGGACAGGGAAGGCACTGAAGCTTTCTTT. It translates to CASSSLWDREGTEAFF. Filled out from reference TRBV7-2 and TRBJ1-1, the complete variable domain reads GAGVSQSPSNKVTEKGKDVELRCDPISGHTALYWYRQSLGQGLEFLIYFQGNSAPDKSGLPSDRFSAERTGGSVSTLTIQRTQQEDSAVYLCASSSLWDREGTEAFFGQGTRLTVV.

This clonotype was observed at least ten times. The V and J genes are TRBV7-9 and TRBJ2-1; TRBD2 is a possible D gene (6 bases). CDR1 SEHNR and CDR2 FQNEAQ come from the germline V gene (reference sequence). This CDR3 contains 13 residues. V was cut by 7 bases and J by 5 bases, with 12 bases left in between. Here the CDR3 DNA reads TGTGCCAGCACCTTCGGGGGTCACAATGAGCAGTTCTTC. Protein product: CASTFGGHNEQFF.

The chain employs TRBV7-2 and TRBJ1-1; 7 positions agree with TRBD1. The CDR3 is 14 residues long. Germline V gene lookup returns CDR1 SGHTA and CDR2 FQGNSA. V shed 6 bases, J shed 4 bases, and the junction held 8 bases outside the gene matches. CDR3 nucleotide sequence: TGTGCCAGCAGGTATACAGGGGTTGGCACTGAAGCTTTCTTT. The encoded protein is CASRYTGVGTEAFF.

The chain uses TRBV5-1 and TRBJ1-1; D perhaps matches TRBD1 (5 bases). The CDR3 is 14 amino acids. V lost 0 bases, J lost 4 bases, and 10 bases lay in between. CDR1 is SGHRS and CDR2 is YFSETQ in the germline V gene. The CDR3 loop is CASSLAGATTEAFF. The CDR3 DNA reads TGCGCCAGCAGCTTGGCCGGGGCGACCACTGAAGCTTTCTTT.

The chain recombines TRBV15 with TRBJ1-5, with a weak D call TRBD1 (5 bases). Germline CDR1 reads LNHNV; CDR2 reads YYDKDF (reference sequence). The V end lost 0 bases, the J end lost 5 bases, and 14 bases lay between the germline ends. This CDR3 is 16 amino acids long. The CDR3 DNA is TGTGCCACCAGCAGAGAAGAAATTCAGGGCGATCAGCCCCAGCATTTT. It translates to CATSREEIQGDQPQHF.

The table lists this clonotype with many counts. The chain carries TRBV12-3 or TRBV12-4 and TRBJ1-2; unclear D gene. V lost 5 bases to trimming and J lost 4 bases, with 14 bases between them. The CDR3 loop spans 14 amino acids. The CDR3 DNA is TGTGCCAGCAGTACTAGCTTTGGTAGCTATGGCTACACCTTC. It is translated as CASSTSFGSYGYTF.

In this sample, this clonotype turned up a few times. The J gene is TRBJ1-1, the V gene TRBV6-1; D may be TRBD1 (5 bases). Germline V gene lookup returns CDR1 MNHNS and CDR2 SASEGT. The CDR3 is 15 residues long. The V end was cut by 3 bases, the J end by 6 bases, with 17 bases between. The CDR3 here is CASSEGGLGYSEAFF. The CDR3 DNA reads as TGTGCCAGCAGTGAGGGGGGACTGGGGTACTCTGAAGCTTTCTTT.

This clonotype was seen repeatedly, ten times or more. The rearrangement joins TRBV7-6 to TRBJ1-4; weak D call: TRBD1 (5 bases). The ends were cut back, 4 bases at V and 3 bases at J, with 9 bases in the middle. Germline assignment: CDR1 SGHVS and CDR2 FNYEAQ. CDR3 length: 14 amino acids. The CDR3 DNA reads as TGTGCCAGCAGCTGGCGGGGGTCTAATGAAAAACTGTTTTTT. Protein product: CASSWRGSNEKLFF.